This TCR beta chain was sequenced in a study of cytomegalovirus exposure and HLA in healthy donors. Broader study findings: As confirmed in vitro, three CMV-associated chains were specific for CMV antigens. Cytomegalovirus association was assigned to approximately 180 TCR beta chains.

The PCR contained 60 Vbeta and 13 Jbeta primers. Profiling relied on immunoSEQ multiplex PCR, and the TCRdb table lists in-frame clones only, not all of them. The sample has 160,000 or so clones, roughly 85% seen once. Worth noting for this clone: The antigen is not known.

In germline, CDR1 is SGDLS, CDR2 YYNGEE. V was clipped by 5 bases and J by 2 bases; unmatched bases: 15. The CDR3 loop spans 21 amino acids. V gene TRBV9 combines with J gene TRBJ2-6; TRBD2 matches 14 bases. This clonotype was sampled from a man between 25 and 39 years old in good health and CMV-seronegative. Sequenced material: PBMCs. CDR3 in DNA: TGTGCCAGCAGGGGCGGAGCGGGGACTAGCGGGAGTTTGGCTGGGGCCAACGTCCTGACTTTC. Amino acid sequence: CASRGGAGTSGSLAGANVLTF.